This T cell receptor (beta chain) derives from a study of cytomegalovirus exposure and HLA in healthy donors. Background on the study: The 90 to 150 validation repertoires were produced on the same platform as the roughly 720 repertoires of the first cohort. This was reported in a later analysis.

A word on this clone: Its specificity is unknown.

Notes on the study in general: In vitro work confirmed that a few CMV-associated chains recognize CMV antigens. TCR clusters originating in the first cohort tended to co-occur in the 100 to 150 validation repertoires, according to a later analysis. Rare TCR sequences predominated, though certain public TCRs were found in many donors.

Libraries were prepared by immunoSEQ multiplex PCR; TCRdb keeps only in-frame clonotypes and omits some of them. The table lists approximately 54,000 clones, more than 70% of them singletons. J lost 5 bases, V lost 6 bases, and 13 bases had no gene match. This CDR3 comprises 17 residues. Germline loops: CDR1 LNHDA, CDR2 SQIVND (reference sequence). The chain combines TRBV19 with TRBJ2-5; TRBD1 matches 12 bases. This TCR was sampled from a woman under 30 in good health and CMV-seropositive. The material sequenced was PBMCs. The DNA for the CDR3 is TGTGCCAGTAGCACAGGGACAGGGGGCGCCTCTACTGAGACCCAGTACTTC. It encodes CASSTGTGGASTETQYF.